Presented here are 6 T cell receptor beta chains from one specimen sequenced in a study of vaccination effects on CD4 cells after COVID-19 (dated by TCRdb to between 2022 and 2023). The library was generated by the immunoSEQ multiplex PCR assay. The table was pulled from immuneACCESS by TCRdb, which kept in-frame rearrangements only. Such tables lose some clones; where checked, under half of the loss comes from unresolved V genes, and the rest has no known cause. Here the sample has 20,000 to 25,000 clones; approximately 79% occur a single time. Of the sample, 9.1% falls within the top ten clones. These receptors' targets are unknown. The ViraFEST assay stimulated PBMC with viral peptide pools and then used TCR sequencing to identify antigen-specific CD4+ T cell clonotypes by expansion. After around eleven days of culture, CD4+ T cells were isolated with the EasySep CD4+ T cell isolation kit. Two doses of either the BNT162b2 or the mRNA-1273 mRNA SARS-CoV-2 vaccine were administered to participants.

The sequences come from CD4+ T cells from PBMCs cultured with HCoV-229E spike peptides, collected after COVID-19 vaccination. Interpreted using the paper, the cell subset or site label stands for: HCoV-229E spike overlapping peptide pool stimulation. These receptors all stem from a human donor who received a COVID-19 vaccine.

The genes are TRBV6-5 and TRBJ1-6; possible D gene TRBD1, 5 bases. Germline CDR1 reads MNHEY; CDR2 reads SVGAGI. Trimming stripped 6 bases from V and 7 bases from J, with 10 bases between. CDR3 length: 13 residues. CDR3 amino acids: CASSTGRNSPLHF. In nucleotides, the CDR3 is TGTGCCAGCAGCACGGGGCGAAATTCACCCCTCCACTTT.

This chain links TRBV5-1 with TRBJ1-2; no definite D call. Germline lookup yields CDR1 SGHRS and CDR2 YFSETQ. The CDR3 length is 12 residues. The V end was cut by 1 base, the J end by 7 bases, with 8 bases between. CDR3 region: CASSLQEGGYTF. CDR3 sequence (DNA): TGCGCCAGCAGCTTGCAGGAGGGTGGCTACACCTTC.

This chain joins TRBV2 and TRBJ1-5, with 8 nucleotides matching TRBD1. The CDR3 spans 15 residues. The V gene's germline CDR1 is SNHLY and CDR2 FYNNEI. J lost 7 bases, V lost 2 bases, and 7 bases had no gene match. CDR3 residues: CASSESGTGGQPQHF. CDR3 DNA: TGTGCCAGCAGTGAAAGCGGGACAGGAGGGCAGCCCCAGCATTTT.

CDR3: CASSQDLRSWYSDTQYF. CDR3 in DNA: TGTGCCAGCAGCCAAGATCTGAGGTCCTGGTATTCAGATACGCAGTATTTT. The genes are TRBV3-1 (or the pseudogene TRBV3-2) and TRBJ2-3, with unresolved D. The V and J ends lost 0 bases and 4 bases respectively, with 17 bases between them. Germline lookup yields CDR1 LGHDT and CDR2 YNNKEL (reference sequence). This CDR3 contains 17 residues.

The rearrangement uses TRBV7-9 and TRBJ1-1; tentatively, D is TRBD1 (5 bases). CDR1 and CDR2 from the germline V gene are SEHNR and FQNEAQ (reference sequence). Trimming removed 1 base from V and 2 bases from J, with 17 bases in between. This CDR3 region has 17 residues. The CDR3 DNA reads TGTGCCAGCAGCTTAGGTGCGGCAGGGAAGCGAAACACTGAAGCTTTCTTT. This codes for CASSLGAAGKRNTEAFF.

The chain joins TRBV10-3 to TRBJ1-5; D gene ambiguous. V lost 0 bases to trimming and J lost 4 bases, with 16 bases between them. Germline assignment: CDR1 ENHRY and CDR2 SYGVKD. This CDR3 contains 17 residues. The CDR3 nucleotides are TGTGCCATCAGTGAGTCGAGGCAGGTAGATAAAAATCAGCCCCAGCATTTT. Translated, it gives CAISESRQVDKNQPQHF.